These 27 T cell receptor beta chains came from one sample sequenced in a study of cytomegalovirus exposure and HLA in healthy donors (dated by TCRdb to about 2017). Libraries came from the immunoSEQ multiplex PCR assay. A mixture of 60 forward primers for TCR Vbeta segments and 13 reverse primers for TCR Jbeta segments was used in the multiplex PCR. Imported from immuneACCESS, the table was reduced by TCRdb to in-frame sequences with V and J called. These copies leave out some clones; in studies compared against another copy, an unresolved V gene accounts for under half, and the cause of the remainder is not known. The sample table shows roughly 150,000 clones, and roughly 74% are seen once. Together, the top ten hold around 11% of the sample. The sample was PBMCs. Receptors originate from a man in his late teens or twenties in good health and CMV-seropositive.

The V and J genes are TRBV6-1 and TRBJ2-1, with 10 bases identical to TRBD2. V lost 2 bases, J lost 5 bases, and 6 bases stayed unmatched. Per the germline V gene, CDR1 is MNHNS and CDR2 is SASEGT. The CDR3 runs to 16 residues. The CDR3 loop is CASSERTSGHNNEQFF. Here the CDR3 DNA reads TGTGCCAGCAGTGAACGGACTAGCGGTCATAACAATGAGCAGTTCTTC.

This chain connects TRBV28 to TRBJ1-2, with a weak D call TRBD1 (6 bases). V was clipped by 4 bases and J by 0 bases, with 15 bases between them. The CDR3 loop spans 16 amino acids. Germline V gives CDR1 MDHEN, CDR2 SYDVKM. CDR3 sequence reads: CASSSAQGPSNYGYTF. CDR3 sequence (DNA): TGTGCCAGCAGTTCCGCACAGGGACCGTCTAACTATGGCTACACCTTC.

The V and J genes are TRBV19 and TRBJ2-1; 11 bases fit TRBD1. The CDR3 spans 15 residues. Germline loops: CDR1 LNHDA, CDR2 SQIVND (reference sequence). V shed 3 bases and J 4 bases; nucleotides not matched to a gene: 2. The CDR3 loop is CASSIGTGGYNEQFF. CDR3 nucleotide sequence: TGTGCCAGTAGTATTGGGACAGGGGGATACAATGAGCAGTTCTTC.

Only a few counts were recorded for this clone. The V gene is TRBV7-9, the J gene TRBJ2-3, with 8 nucleotides matching TRBD2. This CDR3 has 14 residues. Trimming at V came to 5 bases and at J to 4 bases, leaving 5 bases not matched to a gene. Germline V gene data show CDR1 as SEHNR and CDR2 as FQNEAQ (reference sequence). CDR3 residues: CASSQTSDSDTQYF. The CDR3 DNA reads TGTGCCAGCAGCCAGACTAGCGACTCAGATACGCAGTATTTT.

V gene TRBV10-1 combines with J gene TRBJ2-3; TRBD1 matches 8 bases. Looked up from germline, CDR1 is WNHNN and CDR2 is SYGVQD (reference sequence). The CDR3 is 13 residues long. Unmatched junction bases numbered 4, after V lost 3 bases and J lost 8 bases. CDR3 loop: CASSDRGLGTQYF. CDR3 sequence (DNA): TGCGCCAGCAGTGACAGGGGGCTTGGTACGCAGTATTTT.

This clone came up a few times. The chain has TRBV9 and TRBJ2-1, with 7 bases that match TRBD2. V was clipped by 0 bases and J by 8 bases; unmatched bases: 8. Germline V lookup: CDR1 SGDLS, CDR2 YYNGEE. The CDR3 totals 15 residues. The CDR3: CASSVGGSGYDEQFF. In DNA, the CDR3 is TGTGCCAGCAGCGTAGGAGGTAGCGGGTACGATGAGCAGTTCTTC.

This clone has a handful of counts. The chain has TRBV27 and TRBJ1-2, with D uncertain. The CDR3 is 15 amino acids. CDR1 and CDR2 from the germline V gene are MNHEY and SMNVEV (reference sequence). The ends were cut back, 6 bases at V and 1 base at J, with 15 bases in the middle. The CDR3 sequence is CASRLTTASNYGYTF. CDR3 nucleotides: TGTGCCAGCAGACTAACCACCGCCAGTAACTATGGCTACACCTTC.

The V gene is TRBV29-1, the J gene TRBJ1-1, with 10 nucleotides matching TRBD1. The CDR3 length is 21 residues. Looked up from germline, CDR1 is SQVTM and CDR2 is ANQGSEA. V lost 4 bases and J lost 2; bases outside the gene matches: 25. The CDR3, as DNA: TGCAGCGTTGTCCCTACCTTGGGGCTGACAGGGGGCGCGATGCTTAACACTGAAGCTTTCTTT. It translates to CSVVPTLGLTGGAMLNTEAFF.

This CDR3 is CASSFQGARTEAFF. CDR3 bases: TGTGCCAGCAGTTTTCAGGGGGCGAGGACTGAAGCTTTCTTT. The V gene is TRBV6-5, the J gene TRBJ1-1; 8 positions agree with TRBD1. The CDR3 totals 14 residues. From germline, CDR1 is MNHEY and CDR2 SVGAGI. Germline trimming cut 4 bases from V and 5 bases from J; bases unmatched to any gene: 6.

The chain recombines TRBV28 with TRBJ2-1, with D maybe TRBD1 (6 bases). Trimming left V 3 bases short and J 6 bases short, with 15 bases between. From germline, CDR1 is MDHEN and CDR2 SYDVKM. The CDR3 contains 15 residues. CDR3 bases: TGTGCCAGCAGTTTTAGTGGGGGCAGGGGCAATGAGCAGTTCTTC. This sequence encodes CASSFSGGRGNEQFF.

This clone was found a few times. The chain links TRBV18 to TRBJ1-3; D not resolved. In germline, CDR1 is KGHSH, CDR2 LQKENI. Trimming pared 5 bases from V and 0 bases from J, leaving 14 bases between. The CDR3 sequence is 16 residues long. DNA for the CDR3: TGTGCCAGCTCATCCAGACACGCAAGCTCTGGAAACACCATATATTTT. Translated: CASSSRHASSGNTIYF.

This clone was counted between two and nine times. The chain employs TRBV6-1 and TRBJ1-2, with D possibly TRBD1 on 5 matching bases. Trimming stripped 7 bases from V and 2 bases from J, with 11 bases between. Germline V gene data show CDR1 as MNHNS and CDR2 as SASEGT. This CDR3 has 13 amino acids. The CDR3 nucleotides are TGTGCCAGCACTCCTGACAGCAACTATGGCTACACCTTC. It is translated as CASTPDSNYGYTF.

This clone was seen only a few times. CDR3 DNA: TGTGCCAGCAGCCAAAACCGGGGGGCTGGGAGAGCCCAGCATTTT. Protein sequence: CASSQNRGAGRAQHF. This chain uses TRBV27 with TRBJ1-5, with D possibly being TRBD1 (6 bases). Germline lookup yields CDR1 MNHEY and CDR2 SMNVEV (reference sequence). The CDR3 has 15 amino acids. V lost 6 bases to trimming and J lost 11 bases, with 23 bases between them.

This clone was observed a handful of times. The J gene is TRBJ1-5, the V gene TRBV6-5; D may be TRBD1 (5 bases). V was cut by 0 bases and J by 0 bases, with 6 bases left in between. CDR1 MNHEY and CDR2 SVGAGI come from the germline V gene. The CDR3 covers 15 residues. The CDR3 reads CASSYSTDSNQPQHF. Written as DNA, the CDR3 is TGTGCCAGCAGTTACTCGACAGATAGCAATCAGCCCCAGCATTTT.

This chain joins TRBV15 and TRBJ2-2; maybe TRBD1 (6 bases). This CDR3 is built from 14 residues. V lost 1 base to trimming and J lost 4 bases, with 7 bases between them. Germline V lookup: CDR1 LNHNV, CDR2 YYDKDF (reference sequence). Here the CDR3 reads CATSRGDTTGELFF. CDR3 bases: TGTGCCACCAGCAGAGGGGACACCACCGGGGAGCTGTTTTTT. Filled out from reference TRBV15 and TRBJ2-2, the complete variable domain reads DAMVIQNPRYQVTQFGKPVTLSCSQTLNHNVMYWYQQKSSQAPKLLFHYYDKDFNNEADTPDNFQSRRPNTSFCFLDIRSPGLGDTAMYLCATSRGDTTGELFFGEGSRLTVL.

The chain joins TRBV7-9 to TRBJ2-1; TRBD2 matches 12 bases. Germline CDR1 and CDR2: SEHNR and FQNEAQ (reference sequence). Germline trimming cut 5 bases from V and 8 bases from J; bases unmatched to any gene: 16. The CDR3 covers 18 residues. The CDR3: CASSPGTSGFSTGDEQFF. The CDR3, as DNA: TGTGCCAGCAGCCCCGGGACTAGCGGGTTTTCGACGGGCGATGAGCAGTTCTTC.

The chain carries TRBV7-9 and TRBJ2-7, with D hard to call. Germline V CDR1 and CDR2: SEHNR, FQNEAQ (reference sequence). V lost 4 bases, J lost 2 bases, and 6 bases lay in between. The CDR3 is made up of 12 amino acids. CDR3 residues: CASSSNPYEQYF. CDR3 DNA sequence: TGTGCCAGCAGCTCCAATCCCTACGAGCAGTACTTC.

The J gene is TRBJ2-3, the V gene TRBV12-5; a possible D gene is TRBD2 (6 bases). V was cut by 6 bases and J by 0 bases, with 10 bases left in between. Per germline, CDR1 LGHNT and CDR2 FRNRAP. The CDR3 runs 14 residues. For the CDR3, the DNA is TGTGCTAGTGGAAGCGGGTCTAGCACAGATACGCAGTATTTT. Translating it yields CASGSGSSTDTQYF.

This clone was counted between two and nine times. The genes are TRBV27 and TRBJ1-2; perhaps TRBD1 as D (5 bases). Germline-derived CDR1 and CDR2 are MNHEY and SMNVEV (reference sequence). The CDR3 contains 13 residues. Trimming took off 2 bases at V and 2 bases at J, with 6 bases between the two ends. The CDR3, as DNA: TGTGCCAGCAGTTTACAGGGAAACTATGGCTACACCTTC. Translation gives CASSLQGNYGYTF.

A remark on this clone: Compared with germline, one end of the junction differs, possibly owing to a read error. The chain links TRBV5-6 to TRBJ1-2; no reliable D call. Germline V lookup: CDR1 SGHDT, CDR2 YYEEEE. This CDR3 is 13 amino acids long. The CDR3 nucleotides are TGTGCCAGCAGCTTGACTTTGGGCTATGGCTACCCCTTC. It encodes CASSLTLGYGYPF.

The chain recombines TRBV6-5 with TRBJ2-7; TRBD2 is a possible D gene (5 bases). Per germline, CDR1 MNHEY and CDR2 SVGAGI. The V gene lost 0 bases and the J gene lost 5 bases, with 11 bases spanning the gap. The CDR3 is made up of 14 amino acids. The CDR3 nucleotides read TGTGCCAGCAGTTACTCCGAGGGCCGCGACGAGCAGTACTTC. It encodes CASSYSEGRDEQYF.

This rearrangement joins TRBV10-1 to TRBJ2-5; 10 nucleotides align to TRBD2. V lost 7 bases to trimming and J lost 5 bases; unmatched junction nucleotides: 16. Germline V gene sequence: CDR1 WNHNN, CDR2 SYGVQD (reference sequence). The CDR3 runs 17 residues. The CDR3 region is CASTQLPPSGSDETQYF. The CDR3 DNA is TGCGCCAGCACCCAACTCCCCCCTAGCGGGAGTGACGAGACCCAGTACTTC.

Worth noting for this clone: One end of the junction fails to match germline, which may point to a read error. The chain joins TRBV7-9 to TRBJ1-1; 8 positions agree with TRBD1. This CDR3 has 15 residues. Germline CDR1 is SEHNR and CDR2 is FQNEAQ (reference sequence). CDR3: CSSIRRGGTGGEAFF. CDR3 bases: TGTTCCAGCATCAGGCGGGGGGGGACAGGCGGCGAAGCTTTCTTT.

This chain connects TRBV19 to TRBJ2-1; D is uncertain. Deletions cut 1 base from V and 5 bases from J, with 9 bases between. This CDR3 comprises 14 residues. The germline gives CDR1 LNHDA, CDR2 SQIVND (reference sequence). The CDR3 region is CASSIVGGHNEQFF. CDR3 sequence (DNA): TGTGCCAGTAGTATAGTCGGTGGGCACAATGAGCAGTTCTTC. The full variable domain, its missing parts supplied by reference TRBV19 and TRBJ2-1, is DGGITQSPKYLFRKEGQNVTLSCEQNLNHDAMYWYRQDPGQGLRLIYYSQIVNDFQKGDIAEGYSVSREKKESFPLTVTSAQKNPTAFYLCASSIVGGHNEQFFGPGTRLTVL.

This chain links TRBV11-1 with TRBJ1-1; 8 bases map to TRBD1. Trimming took 2 bases from V and 4 from J; bases not matched to a gene: 6. The CDR3 is 15 residues long. Germline V gene lookup returns CDR1 SGHAT and CDR2 FQDESV (reference sequence). In nucleotides, the CDR3 is TGTGCCAGCAGCTTACTGGGGACAGGAGGCACTGAAGCTTTCTTT. This translates into CASSLLGTGGTEAFF.

This chain connects TRBV18 to TRBJ1-4; no firm D call. In germline, CDR1 is KGHSH, CDR2 LQKENI. The CDR3 sequence is 16 residues long. V gave up 1 base and J gave up 0 bases, with 9 bases separating them. The DNA for the CDR3 is TGTGCCAGCTCACCACGGCAGTCTGCAACTAATGAAAAACTGTTTTTT. Protein product: CASSPRQSATNEKLFF.

The chain uses TRBV5-1 and TRBJ2-3, with D uncertain. The V end was cut by 4 bases, the J end by 3 bases, with 6 bases between. Germline CDR1 SGHRS, CDR2 YFSETQ. This CDR3 has 12 amino acids. CDR3 coding DNA: TGCGCCAGCAGCCGTCCTACAGATACGCAGTATTTT. Translation gives CASSRPTDTQYF.